The rows below give T cell receptor beta chains drawn from one sample of a study of regulatory T cells in long-lasting Graves disease. TCRdb analysed the multiplex PCR reads with MiXCR anew, one entry per CDR3 protein. The repertoire holds 300,000 to 400,000 distinct CDR3 sequences, with about 18% as singletons. Sequenced here: peripheral blood mononuclear cells (PBMCs), sampled when the disease was refractory, from a patient treated with antithyroid drugs. These receptors originate from a female donor with Graves disease. The CDR3 runs from the conserved cysteine through the conserved F or W.

v_gene	j_gene	CDR3aa
TRBV27	TRBJ2-7	CASSLKAQTGTEFYEQYF
TRBV12-3/TRBV12-4	TRBJ2-6	CASSLGPGSGANVLTF
TRBV12-3/TRBV12-4	TRBJ2-5	CASSFKYSQVQETQYF
TRBV6-1	TRBJ2-7	CASSKQGSNWYEQYF
TRBV7-2	TRBJ1-2	CASSLGSGGHYGYTF
TRBV28	TRBJ2-7	CASSSAGFEQYF
TRBV18	TRBJ1-5	CASAQGEGQPQHF
TRBV10-3	TRBJ2-2	CAISLVTGELFF
TRBV12-3/TRBV12-4	TRBJ1-2	CASSFRPRYGYTF
TRBV6-1	TRBJ2-7	CASSQGGALGERYF
TRBV6-2/TRBV6-3	TRBJ1-5	CASSYLPDRNQPQHF
TRBV7-2	TRBJ2-5	CASSKTSGGARRGTQYF
TRBV2	TRBJ1-2	CASTQDGGDGYTF
TRBV7-3	TRBJ2-2	CASSLTSPTGELFF
TRBV5-1	TRBJ2-7	CASQSIGTGMVEQYF
TRBV2	TRBJ1-3	CASQGNTIYF
TRBV20-1	TRBJ2-7	CSARDGLAGEQYF
TRBV7-2	TRBJ1-5	CASSPKGSNQPQHF
TRBV7-8	TRBJ1-1	CASSLQGIVTEAFF
TRBV28	TRBJ2-5	CASSRWDRRPGETQYF
TRBV6-1	TRBJ2-7	CTSSDGTGGGDEQYF
TRBV9	TRBJ1-4	CASSKTGAKLFF
TRBV29-1	TRBJ1-1	CSSSLGRNTEAFF
TRBV3-1	TRBJ1-5	CASSRGTENQPQHF
TRBV28	TRBJ1-2	CASTRVANYGYTF
TRBV30	TRBJ1-2	CAWNDEAGPNYGYTF
TRBV18	TRBJ1-5	CASSPGLQSNQPQHF
TRBV7-2	TRBJ1-6	CASSLRRDKRGDSPLHF
TRBV12-3/TRBV12-4	TRBJ1-6	CASSYQASGSPLHF
TRBV18	TRBJ1-4	CASSREGAEEKLFF
TRBV15	TRBJ1-2	CATSREELIREPNYGYTF
TRBV6-2/TRBV6-3	TRBJ1-4	CASSLGAANEKLFF